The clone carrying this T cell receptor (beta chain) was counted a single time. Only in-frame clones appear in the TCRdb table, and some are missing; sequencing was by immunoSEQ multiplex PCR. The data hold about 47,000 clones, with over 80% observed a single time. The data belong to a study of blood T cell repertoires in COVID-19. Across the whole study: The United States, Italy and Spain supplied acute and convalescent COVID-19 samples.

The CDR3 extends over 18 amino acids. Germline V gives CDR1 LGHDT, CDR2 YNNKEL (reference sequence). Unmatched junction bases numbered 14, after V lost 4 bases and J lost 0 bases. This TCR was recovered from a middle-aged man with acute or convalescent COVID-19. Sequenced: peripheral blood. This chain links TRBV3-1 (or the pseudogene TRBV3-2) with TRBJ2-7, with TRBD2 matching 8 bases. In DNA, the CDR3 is TGTGCCAGCAGCCGAGTAGACGGGAGGGCTGACGGCTCCTACGAGCAGTACTTC. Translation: CASSRVDGRADGSYEQYF.